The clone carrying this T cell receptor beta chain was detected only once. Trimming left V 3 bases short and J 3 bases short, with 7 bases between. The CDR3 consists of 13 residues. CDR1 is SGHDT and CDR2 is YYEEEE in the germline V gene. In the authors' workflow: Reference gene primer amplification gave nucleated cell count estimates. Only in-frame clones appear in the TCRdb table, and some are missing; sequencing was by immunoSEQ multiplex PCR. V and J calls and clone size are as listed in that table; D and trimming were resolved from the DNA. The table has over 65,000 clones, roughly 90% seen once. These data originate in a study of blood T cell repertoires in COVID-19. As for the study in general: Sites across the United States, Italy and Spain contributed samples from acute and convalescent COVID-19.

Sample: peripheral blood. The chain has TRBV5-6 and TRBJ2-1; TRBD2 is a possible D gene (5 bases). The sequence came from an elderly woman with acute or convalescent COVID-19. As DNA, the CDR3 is TGTGCCAGCAGCTCCACTAGCTACAATGAGCAGTTCTTC. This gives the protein CASSSTSYNEQFF.